This TCR beta chain was profiled in a study of T cells after yellow fever vaccination. Study details: The SMART-Seq v4 Ultra Low Input method served to prepare the low-cell-number fractions.

General observations from the study: FACS-sorted repertoires might harbor abundant contaminating clonotypes from the bulk population. Most clones from primary vaccination resurfaced after the booster (about 96% CD4, approximately 87% CD8).

Points on this clonotype: Its antigen is currently unknown.

This CDR3 has 14 amino acids. V was pared by 1 base and J by 2 bases, with 5 bases between. The germline V gene encodes CDR1 SGHAT and CDR2 FQNNGV. It was through 5'RACE template switching that TCR cDNA was made, with a universal primer site and UMIs added. TCRdb independently ran MiXCR on the 5' RACE reads; one entry per CDR3 protein. The profile shows about 340,000 distinct CDR3 sequences, under 15% of them singletons. This TCR derives from a man between 18 and 29 years old who received the YFV17D yellow fever vaccine. Specimen: CD4+ T cells sorted from PBMCs, collected 15 days after the yellow fever booster vaccination. J is TRBJ1-4 and V is TRBV11-2; D unresolved. DNA of the CDR3: TGTGCCAGCAGCTTAGGAGGGACTAATGAAAAACTGTTTTTT. Translated: CASSLGGTNEKLFF.